What follows describes a single TCR beta chain. Study processing details: Amplification of reference gene primers was used by the study to estimate nucleated cell counts. The table came from immunoSEQ multiplex PCR; TCRdb's copy has only in-frame clones and leaves some out. V and J calls and clone size are given by that table; D and trimming were obtained from the DNA. This table holds about 6,400 clones, around nine tenths found once. This specimen belongs to a study of blood T cell repertoires in COVID-19. Study-level information: COVID-19 samples, acute and convalescent, were from the United States, Italy and Spain. T cells, B-cell-depleted T cells, or PBMCs supplied cDNA or gDNA.

The sequence derives from a human donor in a cohort sampled during active COVID-19. Sample: peripheral blood.

The CDR3 here is CASRTTGVVETQYF. As DNA, the CDR3 is TGTGCCAGCAGAACCACAGGGGTAGTAGAGACCCAGTACTTC. The J gene is TRBJ2-5, the V gene TRBV7-2; 7 nucleotides align to TRBD1. V gave up 6 bases and J gave up 4 bases; unmatched junction bases: 8. Germline V gene lookup returns CDR1 SGHTA and CDR2 FQGNSA. The CDR3 loop spans 14 amino acids. The full variable domain, with the rest looked up from reference TRBV7-2 and TRBJ2-5, is GAGVSQSPSNKVTEKGKDVELRCDPISGHTALYWYRQSLGQGLEFLIYFQGNSAPDKSGLPSDRFSAERTGGSVSTLTIQRTQQEDSAVYLCASRTTGVVETQYFGPGTRLLVL.